These 9 T cell receptor beta chains came from one sample sequenced in a study of blood T cell repertoires in COVID-19. Using immunoSEQ multiplex PCR, the repertoire was profiled, and TCRdb retains in-frame clones only, with some absent. The top ten hold 0.65% to 0.8% of the sample, which has 200,000 to 300,000 clones, 70% to 90% seen once. The specimen sequenced was peripheral blood. Source of these receptors: a human donor in a cohort sampled during active COVID-19.

The chain links TRBV5-6 to TRBJ2-1, with 12 bases that match TRBD1. CDR3 length: 14 residues. Germline assignment: CDR1 SGHDT and CDR2 YYEEEE. With 4 bases clipped from V and 9 bases from J, the junction kept 5 bases outside the gene matches. The CDR3 loop is CASSPGTGGGEQFF. Written as DNA, the CDR3 is TGTGCCAGCAGCCCCGGGACAGGGGGCGGTGAGCAGTTCTTC.

This clone has a single count. V usage is TRBV7-8 and J usage is TRBJ2-3, with 11 bases aligning to TRBD2. Germline V gene data show CDR1 as SGHVS and CDR2 as FQNEAQ. The V segment lost 5 bases and the J segment 2 bases; nucleotides outside the gene matches: 3. This CDR3 spans 15 amino acids. The CDR3 coding sequence is TGTGCCAGCAGCACTAGCGGGGGAAACACAGATACGCAGTATTTT. Translated, it gives CASSTSGGNTDTQYF. Filled out from reference TRBV7-8 and TRBJ2-3, the complete variable domain reads GAGVSQSPRYKVAKRGQDVALRCDPISGHVSLFWYQQALGQGPEFLTYFQNEAQLDKSGLPSDRFFAERPEGSVSTLKIQRTQQEDSAVYLCASSTSGGNTDTQYFGPGTRLTVL.

This rearrangement joins TRBV9 to TRBJ2-7; weak D call: TRBD1 (6 bases). The CDR3 spans 14 residues. V gave up 0 bases and J gave up 2 bases, with 9 bases separating them. Germline CDR1 and CDR2: SGDLS and YYNGEE. CDR3 in amino acids: CASSVEDSPYEQYF. The CDR3, as DNA: TGTGCCAGCAGCGTAGAGGACAGTCCCTACGAGCAGTACTTC.

In its sample, this clone was seen once. This chain connects TRBV27 to TRBJ2-3; 11 bases match TRBD2. Germline loops: CDR1 MNHEY, CDR2 SMNVEV (reference sequence). The CDR3 totals 17 residues. The V segment lost 5 bases and the J segment 2 bases; nucleotides outside the gene matches: 9. The CDR3, as DNA: TGTGCCAGCAGTGTCTTGACTAGCGGGACACACACAGATACGCAGTATTTT. It encodes CASSVLTSGTHTDTQYF.

This chain links TRBV6-4 with TRBJ2-1; D is possibly TRBD1 (6 bases). Germline CDR1 and CDR2: MRHNA and SNTAGT. Trimming took off 6 bases at V and 6 bases at J, with 18 bases between the two ends. This CDR3 contains 15 residues. CDR3 amino acids: CASSARGGSGNEQFF. Written as DNA, the CDR3 is TGTGCCAGCAGCGCAAGAGGGGGAAGTGGCAATGAGCAGTTCTTC.

The CDR3 loop is CASSDPGLAGDEQYF. In DNA form, the CDR3 reads TGTGCCAGCAGTGATCCCGGACTAGCGGGAGACGAGCAGTACTTC. The chain employs TRBV2 and TRBJ2-7; 13 bases align to TRBD2. V trimming: 3 bases; J trimming: 5 bases; junction bases outside the gene matches: 4. The length of the CDR3 is 15 residues. CDR1 is SNHLY and CDR2 is FYNNEI in the germline V gene. Looking up the rest from reference TRBV2 and TRBJ2-7 gives the full variable domain: EPEVTQTPSHQVTQMGQEVILRCVPISNHLYFYWYRQILGQKVEFLVSFYNNEISEKSEIFDDQFSVERPDGSNFTLKIRSTKLEDSAMYFCASSDPGLAGDEQYFGPGTRLTVT.

Here the CDR3 reads CASSLEDSSHQPQHF. CDR3 bases: TGCGCCAGCAGCTTAGAGGACAGCTCACATCAGCCCCAGCATTTT. This chain links TRBV5-1 with TRBJ1-5; TRBD1 might be the D (6 bases). This CDR3 has 15 amino acids. Trimming shortened V by 2 bases and J by 5 bases, and 14 bases separated the two germline ends. Germline assignment: CDR1 SGHRS and CDR2 YFSETQ.

This clone was seen a single time. The chain joins TRBV11-2 to TRBJ2-7; D is ambiguous. The ends were cut back, 6 bases at V and 2 bases at J, with 8 bases in the middle. CDR1 SGHAT and CDR2 FQNNGV come from the germline V gene. The CDR3 runs 12 residues. CDR3 residues: CASSRAPYEQYF. The CDR3 coding sequence is TGTGCCAGCAGTCGCGCCCCCTACGAGCAGTACTTC.

This chain joins TRBV4-1 and TRBJ1-5; tentative D call: TRBD1 (5 bases). Germline V gene lookup returns CDR1 MGHRA and CDR2 YSYEKL. The CDR3 is 13 residues long. V lost 3 bases, J lost 7 bases, and 10 bases lay in between. The CDR3 DNA follows: TGCGCCAGCAGCCAGCAGGCAGGGCAGCCCCAGCATTTT. Translation gives CASSQQAGQPQHF.